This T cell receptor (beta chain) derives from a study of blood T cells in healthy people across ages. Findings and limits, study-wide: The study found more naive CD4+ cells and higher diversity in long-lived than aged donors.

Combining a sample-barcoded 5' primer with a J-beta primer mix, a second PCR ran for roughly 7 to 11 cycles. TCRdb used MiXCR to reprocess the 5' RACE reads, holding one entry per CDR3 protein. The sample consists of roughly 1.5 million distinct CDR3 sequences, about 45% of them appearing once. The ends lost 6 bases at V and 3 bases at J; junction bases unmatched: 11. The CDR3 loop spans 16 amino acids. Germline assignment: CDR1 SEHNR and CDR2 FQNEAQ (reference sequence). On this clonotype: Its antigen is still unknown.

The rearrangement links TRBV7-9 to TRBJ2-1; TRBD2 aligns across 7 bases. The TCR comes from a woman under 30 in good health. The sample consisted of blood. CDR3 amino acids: CASSSRAGESYNEQFF. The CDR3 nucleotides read TGTGCCAGCAGTTCTAGGGCGGGGGAGAGCTACAATGAGCAGTTCTTC.